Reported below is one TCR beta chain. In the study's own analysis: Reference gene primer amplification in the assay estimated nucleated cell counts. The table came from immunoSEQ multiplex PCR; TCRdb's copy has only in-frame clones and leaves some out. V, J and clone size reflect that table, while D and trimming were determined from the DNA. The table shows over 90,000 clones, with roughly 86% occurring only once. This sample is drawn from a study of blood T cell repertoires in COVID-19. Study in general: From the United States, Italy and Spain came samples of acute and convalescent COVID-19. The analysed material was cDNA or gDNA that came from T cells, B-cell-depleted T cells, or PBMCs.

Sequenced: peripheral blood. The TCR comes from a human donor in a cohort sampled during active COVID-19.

CDR3 in DNA: TGTGCCATCAGTGGGAGAGAGGGGGCTACTGAAGCTTTCTTT. This sequence encodes CAISGREGATEAFF. The chain couples TRBV10-3 to TRBJ1-1, with 7 bases fitting TRBD1. Germline values: CDR1 ENHRY, CDR2 SYGVKD. The CDR3 runs 14 residues. J gave up 5 bases and V 4 bases, and 7 bases lay outside the gene matches.